The rows below give T cell receptor beta chains drawn from one sample of a study of blood T cell repertoires in COVID-19. Some clones are missing from TCRdb's copy, which holds only in-frame ones; the method was immunoSEQ multiplex PCR. The table has about 59,000 clones, about four fifths seen once. The sample was peripheral blood. These receptors came from a woman older than 75 with active or convalescent COVID-19. Both conserved end residues are part of each CDR3. A D gene is named only where the DNA matches it firmly. Clone size is shown for a subset of rows, as once, few, many or a class of expanded clone.

NA	TRBV5-8	TRBJ2-5	TRBD2	CASSPGLAGGIQETQYF	TGTGCCAGCAGCCCGGGACTAGCGGGGGGGATCCAAGAGACCCAGTACTTC
NA	TRBV18	TRBJ2-5	NA	CASSPGRVQETQYF	TGTGCCAGCTCCCCCGGCAGGGTTCAAGAGACCCAGTACTTC
NA	TRBV5-1	TRBJ2-3	NA	CASSEQSLDTDTQYF	TGCGCCAGCTCAGAACAGTCCTTGGACACAGATACGCAGTATTTT
NA	TRBV6-6	TRBJ1-6	NA	CASRTGYNSPLHF	TGTGCCAGCAGGACGGGGTATAATTCACCCCTCCACTTT
NA	TRBV3-1/TRBV3-2	TRBJ2-7	TRBD1	CASSGQGSYEQYF	TGTGCCAGCAGCGGACAGGGCTCCTACGAGCAGTACTTC
NA	TRBV9	TRBJ2-5	TRBD1	CASSKGQGALETQYF	TGTGCCAGCAGCAAAGGACAGGGGGCTTTGGAGACCCAGTACTTC
NA	TRBV9	TRBJ2-5	NA	CASSVDVGPQETQYF	TGTGCCAGCAGCGTAGACGTGGGCCCACAAGAGACCCAGTACTTC
few	TRBV3-1/TRBV3-2	TRBJ1-2	TRBD1	CASSQVDRYDSGYTF	TGTGCCAGCAGCCAAGTGGACAGGTATGACTCTGGCTACACCTTC
NA	TRBV16	TRBJ2-7	NA	CASSQSPDRTPAGSYEQYF	TGTGCCAGCAGCCAATCTCCTGATCGGACACCGGCAGGCTCCTACGAGCAGTACTTC
NA	TRBV28	TRBJ2-5	NA	CASTLSGTHQETQYF	TGTGCCAGCACCCTAAGCGGGACACACCAAGAGACCCAGTACTTC
NA	TRBV29-1	TRBJ2-5	TRBD1	CSVEGSGDSQETQYF	TGCAGCGTTGAAGGGAGTGGGGACAGCCAAGAGACCCAGTACTTC
NA	TRBV5-4	TRBJ2-1	TRBD2	CASSLASGGAFEQFF	TGTGCCAGCAGCTTGGCTAGCGGGGGGGCATTTGAGCAGTTCTTC
few	TRBV7-9	TRBJ2-3	TRBD2	CASSFPPAGVTDTQYF	TGTGCCAGCAGCTTCCCCCCAGCGGGGGTAACAGATACGCAGTATTTT
few	TRBV3-1/TRBV3-2	TRBJ2-3	TRBD2	CASSSGGLAFSDTQYF	TGTGCCAGCAGCAGCGGCGGACTAGCTTTCTCAGATACGCAGTATTTT
NA	TRBV28	TRBJ1-5	NA	CASAVRGGPRHF	TGTGCCAGCGCCGTACGGGGAGGCCCAAGACATTTT
once	TRBV7-2	TRBJ2-2	TRBD1	CASSPRTGAVGELFF	TGTGCCAGCAGCCCCAGGACAGGGGCGGTCGGGGAGCTGTTTTTT
few	TRBV10-1	TRBJ1-6	NA	CASRGSRDNSPLHF	TGCGCCAGCCGAGGATCCAGGGATAATTCACCCCTCCACTTT
NA	TRBV7-2	TRBJ2-1	TRBD2	CASSLAASGGSSYNEQFF	TGTGCCAGCAGCTTAGCCGCTAGCGGGGGGAGCTCCTACAATGAGCAGTTCTTC
NA	TRBV6-5	TRBJ2-7	TRBD2	CASSSIAGGSLYEQYF	TGTGCCAGCAGTTCGATAGCGGGGGGCTCTCTTTACGAGCAGTACTTC
NA	TRBV10-3	TRBJ2-1	TRBD2	CAIRGGESMDEQFF	TGTGCCATCAGGGGGGGGGAAAGTATGGATGAGCAGTTCTTC
NA	TRBV19	TRBJ2-7	TRBD1	CASSIQGAPSYEQYF	TGTGCCAGTAGTATACAGGGGGCCCCGTCCTACGAGCAGTACTTC
NA	TRBV7-9	TRBJ1-2	NA	CASSSSRGTLHYGYTF	TGTGCCAGCAGCTCATCCCGGGGGACCCTTCACTATGGCTACACCTTC
NA	TRBV28	TRBJ2-1	TRBD2	CASSFLGLGNEQFF	TGTGCCAGCAGTTTCCTCGGACTAGGGAATGAGCAGTTCTTC
few	TRBV4-3	TRBJ2-5	TRBD1	CASSQDTAGGETQYF	TGCGCCAGCAGCCAAGATACTGCAGGGGGAGAGACCCAGTACTTC
once	TRBV21-1	TRBJ1-1	NA	CASRVRVGTEAFF	TGTGCCAGCAGGGTCAGGGTCGGTACTGAAGCTTTCTTT
NA	TRBV7-6	TRBJ1-2	NA	CASSPDARGGGNYGYTF	TGTGCCAGCAGCCCCGACGCCAGAGGGGGGGGGAACTATGGCTACACCTTC
NA	TRBV7-2	TRBJ1-1	NA	CASSLAGTQNTEAFF	TGTGCCAGCAGCTTAGCCGGGACACAAAACACTGAAGCTTTCTTT